A selection of T cell receptor beta chains follows, all from one sample in a study of blood T cell repertoires in COVID-19. Some clones are missing from TCRdb's copy, which holds only in-frame ones; the method was immunoSEQ multiplex PCR. The sample shows 50,000 to 65,000 clones, about two thirds of them seen only once. Sequences were obtained from peripheral blood. The receptor source for this set is a woman in her seventies with COVID-19, enrolled during active disease. Both conserved end residues are part of each CDR3. The order of the fields is CDR3 protein, CDR3 DNA, clone size, V gene, D gene, J gene. The D gene is left open where the match is weak. A clone size is listed for some rows: how often the clone was seen (once, few, many), or a class if it is expanded.

CASRVQGIGTEAFF,TGTGCCAGTAGGGTACAGGGGATTGGCACTGAAGCTTTCTTT,few,TRBV19,TRBD1,TRBJ1-1
CASSRGGANYGYTF,TGTGCCAGCAGTAGGGGGGGGGCTAACTATGGCTACACCTTC,.,TRBV28,.,TRBJ1-2
CASSQEPGNIQYF,TGTGCCAGCAGCCAAGAACCGGGAAACATTCAGTACTTC,.,TRBV3-1/TRBV3-2,.,TRBJ2-4
CASGLEGGRWNEQFF,TGTGCTAGTGGTTTGGAGGGAGGGCGGTGGAATGAGCAGTTCTTC,once,TRBV12-5,TRBD2,TRBJ2-1
CASSSTSGGPTDTQYF,TGTGCCAGCAGTTCGACTAGCGGGGGGCCGACAGATACGCAGTATTTT,once,TRBV6-6,TRBD2,TRBJ2-3
CASRRRDSGKETQYF,TGTGCCAGCAGGCGACGGGACTCGGGGAAAGAGACCCAGTACTTC,.,TRBV5-4,.,TRBJ2-5
CASIKDRGNHNEQFF,TGTGCCAGCATAAAGGACAGGGGGAATCACAATGAGCAGTTCTTC,few,TRBV2,TRBD1,TRBJ2-1
CASSNRGTGGSGELFF,TGTGCCAGTAGTAACCGGGGGACAGGGGGATCCGGGGAGCTGTTTTTT,.,TRBV19,TRBD1,TRBJ2-2
CSGRRETDTQYF,TGCAGCGGACGCCGGGAGACAGATACGCAGTATTTT,.,TRBV29-1,.,TRBJ2-3
CASSLVWDRVSGNTIYF,TGTGCCAGCAGCTTAGTTTGGGACAGGGTTTCTGGAAACACCATATATTTT,.,TRBV7-2,TRBD1,TRBJ1-3
CASSQGRTGSSGNTIYF,TGTGCCAGCAGCCAAGGTAGGACGGGAAGCTCTGGAAACACCATATATTTT,.,TRBV3-1/TRBV3-2,.,TRBJ1-3
CASSLLRGTEAFF,TGTGCCAGCAGCTTACTACGAGGCACTGAAGCTTTCTTT,.,TRBV7-6,.,TRBJ1-1
CASSLSQGAGEKLFF,TGCGCCAGCAGCTTATCACAGGGGGCCGGCGAAAAACTGTTTTTT,.,TRBV5-1,TRBD1,TRBJ1-4
CASSKGCLEGSNYGYTF,TGTGCCAGCAGCAAAGGTTGTTTGGAGGGCAGTAACTATGGCTACACCTTC,.,TRBV21-1,.,TRBJ1-2
CASSGIRVQEGDEQFF,TGTGCCAGCAGCGGAATCCGGGTCCAGGAGGGAGATGAGCAGTTCTTC,.,TRBV9,.,TRBJ2-1
CASSPLRGGTGELFF,TGTGCCAGCAGCCCCCTCCGGGGGGGGACCGGGGAGCTGTTTTTT,.,TRBV3-1/TRBV3-2,TRBD2,TRBJ2-2
CASSLLAGGHYGYTF,TGTGCCAGCAGCTTACTGGCAGGGGGCCACTATGGCTACACCTTC,.,TRBV7-2,TRBD1,TRBJ1-2
CASSPRGAAEAFF,TGTGCCAGCAGCCCTCGGGGGGCGGCTGAAGCTTTCTTT,.,TRBV5-6,.,TRBJ1-1
CASSLSGGYEQYF,TGTGCCAGCAGCCTAAGCGGGGGGTACGAGCAGTACTTC,.,TRBV6-5,TRBD2,TRBJ2-7
CAINVGGPSDPYNEQFF,TGTGCCATCAATGTCGGGGGGCCGTCAGATCCCTACAATGAGCAGTTCTTC,.,TRBV10-3,.,TRBJ2-1
CATSWGLAGDNEQFF,TGTGCCACCAGCTGGGGACTAGCGGGAGACAATGAGCAGTTCTTC,.,TRBV15,TRBD2,TRBJ2-1
CASSIGDSGSGETQYF,TGTGCCAGCAGCATTGGGGATAGCGGGAGTGGCGAGACCCAGTACTTC,few,TRBV7-3,TRBD2,TRBJ2-5
CASSEGLGRNPYGYTF,TGTGCCAGCAGTGAGGGCCTTGGAAGAAACCCCTATGGCTACACCTTC,once,TRBV6-1,.,TRBJ1-2
CSVADRGQRYEQYF,TGCAGCGTTGCCGACAGGGGGCAAAGGTACGAGCAGTACTTC,.,TRBV29-1,TRBD1,TRBJ2-7
CASSQDPGDEQYF,TGCGCCAGCAGCCAAGATCCCGGGGACGAGCAGTACTTC,.,TRBV4-1,.,TRBJ2-7
CASSLRTTNTEAFF,TGTGCCAGCAGTCTCCGGACAACGAACACTGAAGCTTTCTTT,.,TRBV28,.,TRBJ1-1
CASSQESGTYEQYF,TGTGCCAGCAGCCAAGAAAGCGGTACCTACGAGCAGTACTTC,few,TRBV3-1/TRBV3-2,.,TRBJ2-7
CASSISVNTEAFF,TGTGCCAGTAGTATCTCAGTGAACACTGAAGCTTTCTTT,.,TRBV19,.,TRBJ1-1